Included here is one T cell receptor beta chain sequence, with context. Its specificity is not known. CDR1 and CDR2 from the germline V gene are LNHNV and YYDKDF (reference sequence). There are 15 residues in the CDR3. V lost 1 base, J lost 2 bases, and 8 bases lay in between. The data belong to a study of shared clonotypes between healthy human individuals. Study-level points and caveats: Investigators collected only blood, and repertoires in tissues likely differ. Researchers found naive subsets generally carried larger estimated richness than memory subsets. Rarefaction analysis demonstrated incomplete sorted-subset sequencing notwithstanding large depth.

Assay execution proceeded at the deep level. Generated by immunoSEQ multiplex PCR, the TCRdb table keeps only in-frame clones and is missing some. The sample contains more than 900,000 clones, approximately 78% of which appear only once. The genes are TRBV15 and TRBJ1-4, with a tentative D call TRBD1 (5 bases). The sample was memory CD4+ T cells from PBMCs. The subset denotes: CD45RA-negative fraction. The origin of this receptor is a man between 18 and 29 years old in good health. Some clones in this sample may be carry-over from other donors' samples. The CDR3 spells CATSRARGTNEKLFF. DNA for the CDR3: TGTGCCACCAGCAGAGCCCGGGGGACTAATGAAAAACTGTTTTTT.